The 21 T cell receptor beta chains below were found in one sample sequenced in a study of blood T cell repertoires in COVID-19. Repertoires were generated with immunoSEQ multiplex PCR, while TCRdb's copy carries only in-frame clones and drops some. The table shows about 300,000 clones, with about nine tenths occurring only once. Input material: peripheral blood. These receptors originate from a woman aged 25 to 45 with COVID-19, enrolled during active disease.

This chain uses TRBV12-5 with TRBJ2-5; TRBD2 matches at 13 bases. V gave up 7 bases and J gave up 5 bases; unmatched junction bases: 7. Germline assignment: CDR1 LGHNT and CDR2 FRNRAP. The length of the CDR3 is 15 residues. Here the CDR3 DNA reads TGTGCTAGTGACCCACTAGCGGGGGGGCGTGAGACCCAGTACTTC. Amino acids: CASDPLAGGRETQYF.

The rearrangement uses TRBV25-1 and TRBJ1-2; unclear D gene. Trimming stripped 1 base from V and 6 bases from J, with 12 bases between. CDR3 length: 14 residues. Germline CDR1 MGHDK, CDR2 SYGVNS. The CDR3 DNA sequence: TGTGCCAGCAGTGAATTATGGCGGGGAAATGGCTACACCTTC. Translation gives CASSELWRGNGYTF.

The chain carries TRBV5-5 and TRBJ2-5, with 7 bases fitting TRBD1. The CDR3 loop spans 15 amino acids. Germline CDR1 is SGHKS and CDR2 is YYEKEE (reference sequence). V was clipped by 4 bases and J by 0 bases; unmatched bases: 6. The CDR3 nucleotides are TGTGCCAGCAGCCATTTCGGGACAGACCAAGAGACCCAGTACTTC. Amino acid sequence: CASSHFGTDQETQYF.

This chain links TRBV20-1 with TRBJ1-5; TRBD1 aligns across 9 bases. The CDR3 runs 15 residues. V shed 3 bases, J shed 5 bases, and the junction held 8 bases outside the gene matches. CDR1 and CDR2 from the germline V gene are DFQATT and SNEGSKA (reference sequence). CDR3 bases: TGCAGTGCTAGTCCCGGGACAGGGACACATCAGCCCCAGCATTTT. It specifies CSASPGTGTHQPQHF.

The chain combines TRBV25-1 with TRBJ2-7; TRBD2 agrees at 7 bases. Germline trimming cut 4 bases from V and 0 bases from J; bases unmatched to any gene: 3. The CDR3 totals 14 residues. Per the germline V gene, CDR1 is MGHDK and CDR2 is SYGVNS. In nucleotides, the CDR3 is TGTGCCAGCAGTGCTGGGAGGGCCTCCTACGAGCAGTACTTC. Protein sequence: CASSAGRASYEQYF.

The chain joins TRBV6-6 to TRBJ1-4, with 8 bases that match TRBD1. This CDR3 has 15 amino acids. Germline CDR1 is MNHNY and CDR2 is SVGAGI (reference sequence). Trimming cost V 4 bases and J 5 bases; bases outside gene matches: 6. In nucleotides, the CDR3 is TGTGCCAGCAGTTGGACAGGGTCGGGGAATGAAAAACTGTTTTTT. The encoded protein is CASSWTGSGNEKLFF.

This chain links TRBV5-5 with TRBJ2-4; 8 bases align to TRBD1. V was clipped by 2 bases and J by 5 bases; unmatched bases: 9. This CDR3 has 16 amino acids. Germline CDR1 and CDR2: SGHKS and YYEKEE (reference sequence). The CDR3 nucleotides are TGTGCCAGCAGCTTAGGTTTGACAGGGGTTGAAAACATTCAGTACTTC. This translates into CASSLGLTGVENIQYF.

The chain employs TRBV2 and TRBJ1-1; TRBD1 is a possible D gene (5 bases). Germline loops: CDR1 SNHLY, CDR2 FYNNEI. V was trimmed by 2 bases and J by 5 bases, leaving 15 bases between them. The CDR3 is made up of 15 amino acids. CDR3 residues: CASSENGGGITEAFF. The CDR3 coding sequence is TGTGCCAGCAGTGAAAACGGCGGGGGAATAACTGAAGCTTTCTTT.

This clone was counted a single time. V gene TRBV29-1 combines with J gene TRBJ1-2; 10 nucleotides align to TRBD1. The ends lost 7 bases at V and 6 bases at J; junction bases unmatched: 2. Germline loops: CDR1 SQVTM, CDR2 ANQGSEA. This CDR3 has 11 residues. The CDR3 DNA sequence: TGCAGCGCGGGACAGGGGAATGGCTACACCTTC. Protein: CSAGQGNGYTF.

V usage is TRBV6-2 or TRBV6-3 and J usage is TRBJ2-2; 10 bases match TRBD2. V shed 4 bases and J 5 bases; nucleotides not matched to a gene: 7. Germline V gives CDR1 MNHEY, CDR2 SVGEGT. This CDR3 comprises 16 residues. The CDR3 DNA reads as TGTGCCAGCAGTTCCTTAGCGGGGGGCGGTACCGGGGAGCTGTTTTTT. Amino acid sequence: CASSSLAGGGTGELFF.

This rearrangement joins TRBV6-6 to TRBJ2-3, with TRBD2 matching 8 bases. The CDR3 length is 12 residues. Trimming took 3 bases from V and 10 from J; bases not matched to a gene: 3. Germline lookup yields CDR1 MNHNY and CDR2 SVGAGI (reference sequence). CDR3 sequence reads: CASSYSGESQYF. CDR3 in DNA: TGTGCCAGCAGTTATAGCGGGGAGTCGCAGTATTTT.

This clone has only one observation. The chain has TRBV5-4 and TRBJ2-7; 10 bases align to TRBD1. CDR1 is SGHNT and CDR2 is YYREEE in the germline V gene (reference sequence). Trimming cost V 0 bases and J 5 bases; bases outside gene matches: 2. The CDR3 consists of 14 residues. The CDR3 sequence is CASSLEGTGDEQYF. The CDR3 nucleotides are TGTGCCAGCAGCTTGGAGGGGACAGGGGACGAGCAGTACTTC. Looking up the rest from reference TRBV5-4 and TRBJ2-7 gives the full variable domain: ETGVTQSPTHLIKTRGQQVTLRCSSQSGHNTVSWYQQALGQGPQFIFQYYREEENGRGNFPPRFSGLQFPNYSSELNVNALELDDSALYLCASSLEGTGDEQYFGPGTRLTVT.

This rearrangement joins TRBV6-5 to TRBJ1-1, with TRBD1 matching 9 bases. The ends lost 5 bases at V and 6 bases at J; junction bases unmatched: 7. CDR1 and CDR2 from the germline V gene are MNHEY and SVGAGI. CDR3 length equals 14 residues. CDR3 DNA: TGTGCCAGCAGTCGGGACAGGGAGAGGGCTGAAGCTTTCTTT. Protein: CASSRDRERAEAFF.

The V and J genes are TRBV7-9 and TRBJ1-1, with no clear D. Trimming shortened V by 5 bases and J by 3 bases, and 7 bases separated the two germline ends. Looked up from germline, CDR1 is SEHNR and CDR2 is FQNEAQ (reference sequence). The CDR3 has 12 residues. The CDR3 bases are TGTGCCAGCAGCCCCCAGGACACTGAAGCTTTCTTT. Translation gives CASSPQDTEAFF.

This clone occurred a few times. The chain carries TRBV18 and TRBJ1-5; D uncertain. The CDR3 loop spans 13 amino acids. The ends were cut back, 3 bases at V and 7 bases at J, with 10 bases in the middle. Germline V gene sequence: CDR1 KGHSH, CDR2 LQKENI. The CDR3 loop reads CASSPDPGQPQHF. For the CDR3, the DNA is TGTGCCAGCTCACCGGATCCGGGGCAGCCCCAGCATTTT.

This clone was picked up a small number of times. The genes are TRBV11-1 and TRBJ2-7; D gene uncertain. The CDR3 is 13 amino acids. The germline CDR1 and CDR2 sequences are SGHAT and FQDESV (reference sequence). V was clipped by 5 bases and J by 2 bases, with 10 bases between them. The CDR3 DNA is TGTGCCAGCAGCCCCGCGGTTACCTACGAGCAGTACTTC. This sequence encodes CASSPAVTYEQYF.

V and J are TRBV3-1 (or the pseudogene TRBV3-2) and TRBJ1-4, with no clear D. V was shortened by 0 bases and J by 5 bases, with 13 bases between the two germline ends. The CDR3 is 16 amino acids. Germline values: CDR1 LGHDT, CDR2 YNNKEL (reference sequence). The CDR3 sequence: CASSQDWRLPNEKLFF. CDR3 coding DNA: TGTGCCAGCAGCCAAGACTGGAGGTTACCGAATGAAAAACTGTTTTTT.

CDR3 nucleotide sequence: TGTGCCAGCACCCTGCCAGCGGGGGGTATGGGCTACACCTTC. Protein product: CASTLPAGGMGYTF. The chain joins TRBV5-6 to TRBJ1-2; D is possibly TRBD1 (5 bases). The CDR3 is made up of 14 amino acids. The V and J ends lost 6 bases and 8 bases respectively, with 20 bases between them. Germline values: CDR1 SGHDT, CDR2 YYEEEE.

This chain uses TRBV5-4 with TRBJ1-2; weak D call: TRBD1 (6 bases). The CDR3 extends over 15 amino acids. The V gene lost 1 base and the J gene lost 2 bases, with 12 bases spanning the gap. Per germline, CDR1 SGHNT and CDR2 YYREEE (reference sequence). Written as DNA, the CDR3 is TGTGCCAGCAGCTTGAACAGGGACGGGAACTATGGCTACACCTTC. It is translated as CASSLNRDGNYGYTF.

The gene calls are TRBV7-7 and TRBJ2-3; TRBD2 matches at 9 bases. The CDR3 is made up of 15 amino acids. The V segment lost 5 bases and the J segment 2 bases; nucleotides outside the gene matches: 5. Germline V CDR1 and CDR2: SSHAT, FNYEAQ (reference sequence). CDR3 nucleotides: TGTGCCAGCAGCCCCGGGACTAGCTACACAGATACGCAGTATTTT. Its protein product is CASSPGTSYTDTQYF. The whole variable domain, filled in from reference TRBV7-7 and TRBJ2-3, reads GAGVSQSPRYKVTKRGQDVTLRCDPISSHATLYWYQQALGQGPEFLTYFNYEAQPDKSGLPSDRFSAERPEGSISTLTIQRTEQRDSAMYRCASSPGTSYTDTQYFGPGTRLTVL.

The chain joins TRBV6-5 to TRBJ1-1; D gene unclear. The CDR3 is 13 amino acids. V gave up 2 bases and J gave up 3 bases, with 7 bases separating them. CDR1 is MNHEY, CDR2 SVGAGI, per germline. The CDR3 loop reads CASSYELDTEAFF. CDR3 coding DNA: TGTGCCAGCAGTTACGAGCTGGACACTGAAGCTTTCTTT.